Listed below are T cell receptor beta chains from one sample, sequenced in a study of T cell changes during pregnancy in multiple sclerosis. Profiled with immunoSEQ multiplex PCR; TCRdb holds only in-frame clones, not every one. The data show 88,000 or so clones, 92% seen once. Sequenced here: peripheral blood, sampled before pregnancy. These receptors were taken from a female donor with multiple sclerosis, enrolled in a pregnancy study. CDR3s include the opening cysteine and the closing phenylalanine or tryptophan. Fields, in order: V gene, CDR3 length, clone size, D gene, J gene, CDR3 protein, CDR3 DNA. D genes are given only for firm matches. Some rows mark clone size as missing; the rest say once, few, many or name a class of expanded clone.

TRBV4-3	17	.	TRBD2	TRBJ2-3	CASSQEEAGGWTDTQYF	TGCGCCAGCAGCCAAGAAGAAGCGGGAGGATGGACAGATACGCAGTATTTT
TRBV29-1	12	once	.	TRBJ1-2	CSVMQGNYGYTF	TGCAGCGTGATGCAGGGAAACTATGGCTACACCTTC
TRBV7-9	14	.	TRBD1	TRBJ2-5	CASSLAGGLETQYF	TGTGCCAGCAGCTTAGCAGGGGGCCTGGAGACCCAGTACTTC
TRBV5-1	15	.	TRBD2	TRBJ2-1	CASSLGTRGTNEQFF	TGCGCCAGCAGCTTGGGGACTAGGGGTACGAATGAGCAGTTCTTC
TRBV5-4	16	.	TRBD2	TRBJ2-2	CASTKVGTSGTGELFF	TGTGCCAGTACCAAGGTTGGGACTAGCGGCACCGGGGAGCTGTTTTTT
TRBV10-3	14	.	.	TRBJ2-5	CAISESWAQETQYF	TGTGCCATCAGTGAGTCGTGGGCCCAAGAGACCCAGTACTTC
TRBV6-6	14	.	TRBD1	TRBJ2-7	CASRPGTAAYEQYF	TGTGCCAGCAGGCCCGGGACAGCAGCCTACGAGCAGTACTTC
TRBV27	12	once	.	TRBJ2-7	CASGLFASEQYF	TGTGCCAGCGGCCTGTTCGCCTCCGAGCAGTACTTC
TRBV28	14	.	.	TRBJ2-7	CASSLSDITYEQYF	TGTGCCAGCAGTTTATCGGACATCACCTACGAGCAGTACTTC
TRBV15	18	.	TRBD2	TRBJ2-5	CATSTPTGTSGRQETQYF	TGTGCCACCAGCACTCCAACCGGGACTAGCGGACGCCAAGAGACCCAGTACTTC
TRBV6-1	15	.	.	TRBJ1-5	CASSEAGGRGQPQHF	TGTGCCAGCAGTGAAGCCGGGGGGCGAGGGCAGCCCCAGCATTTT
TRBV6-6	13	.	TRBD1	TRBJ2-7	CASSYGTGYEQYF	TGTGCCAGCAGTTACGGGACAGGCTACGAGCAGTACTTC
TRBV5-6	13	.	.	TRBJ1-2	CASSRTGTHGYTF	TGTGCCAGCAGCCGCACAGGGACCCATGGCTACACCTTC
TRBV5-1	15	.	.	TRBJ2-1	CASSLAGGASNEQFF	TGCGCCAGCAGCTTGGCCGGGGGAGCGAGCAATGAGCAGTTCTTC
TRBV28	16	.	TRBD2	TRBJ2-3	CASSSRTSGAPDTQYF	TGTGCCAGCAGTTCAAGGACTAGCGGGGCCCCAGATACGCAGTATTTT
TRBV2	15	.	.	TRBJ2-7	CASSGGTLPSYEQYF	TGTGCCAGCAGTGGAGGGACTTTACCCTCCTACGAGCAGTACTTC
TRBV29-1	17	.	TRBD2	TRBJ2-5	CSVDNPGLAGGEETQYF	TGCAGCGTTGATAACCCTGGACTAGCGGGAGGGGAAGAGACCCAGTACTTC
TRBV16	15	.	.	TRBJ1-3	CASSQYKKSGNTIYF	TGTGCCAGCAGCCAATACAAGAAGTCTGGAAACACCATATATTTT
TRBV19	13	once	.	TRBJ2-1	CASSLRGGNEQFF	TGTGCCAGTAGTCTTCGTGGGGGGAATGAGCAGTTCTTC
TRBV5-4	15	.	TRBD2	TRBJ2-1	CASSLRTSGSNEQFF	TGTGCCAGCAGCTTAAGGACTAGCGGGAGTAATGAGCAGTTCTTC
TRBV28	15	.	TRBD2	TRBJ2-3	CASSRLASSTDTQYF	TGTGCCAGCAGTCGACTAGCATCATCCACAGATACGCAGTATTTT
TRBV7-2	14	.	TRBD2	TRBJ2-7	CASSLVSGAYEQYF	TGTGCCAGCAGCTTAGTTAGCGGGGCCTACGAGCAGTACTTC
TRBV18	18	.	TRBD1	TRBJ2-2	CASSPIWTGGYGTGELFF	TGTGCCAGCTCACCAATTTGGACAGGGGGATACGGCACCGGGGAGCTGTTTTTT
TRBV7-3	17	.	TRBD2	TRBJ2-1	CASSPRTSGVSYNEQFF	TGTGCCAGCAGCCCAAGGACTAGCGGGGTCTCCTACAATGAGCAGTTCTTC
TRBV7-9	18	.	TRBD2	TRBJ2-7	CASSLGLAGVGSSYEQYF	TGTGCCAGCAGCTTAGGACTAGCGGGAGTGGGGTCCTCCTACGAGCAGTACTTC
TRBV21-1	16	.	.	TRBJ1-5	CASSKEERQGDQPQHF	TGTGCCAGCAGCAAAGAGGAGCGACAGGGCGATCAGCCCCAGCATTTT
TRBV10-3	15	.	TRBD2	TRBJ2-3	CAISRASGSSDTQYF	TGTGCCATCAGCAGGGCTAGCGGGAGTTCAGATACGCAGTATTTT
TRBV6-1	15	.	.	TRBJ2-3	CASSAWTVATDTQYF	TGTGCCAGCAGTGCTTGGACAGTCGCCACAGATACGCAGTATTTT